The clone carrying this T cell receptor (beta chain) was seen a few times. Antigen specificity is unknown. This record comes from a study of identical twins. TCRdb used MiXCR to reprocess the 5' RACE reads, holding one entry per CDR3 protein. The profile shows 250,000 to 350,000 distinct CDR3 sequences, 9.5% of them singletons. Study-level findings and limits: Zero-insertion analyses could be partly confounded by invariant MAIT and iNKT cells. Models came in too low on out-of-frame TCR alpha sharing in monozygotic twins.

V shed 6 bases, J shed 9 bases, and the junction held 13 bases outside the gene matches. This CDR3 is 14 amino acids long. Per the germline V gene, CDR1 is SGHRS and CDR2 is YFSETQ. Separately, the same data were catalogued under a study of yellow fever vaccine responses in identical twins.

The sequence came from a woman under 30 in good health. V and J are TRBV5-1 and TRBJ2-7; 9 bases match TRBD1. The sequenced sample consisted of CD8+ T cells sorted from blood. The DNA for the CDR3 is TGCGCCAGCAACCCGACAGGGGGAAGCGGCCGGCAGTACTTC. Amino acid sequence: CASNPTGGSGRQYF.